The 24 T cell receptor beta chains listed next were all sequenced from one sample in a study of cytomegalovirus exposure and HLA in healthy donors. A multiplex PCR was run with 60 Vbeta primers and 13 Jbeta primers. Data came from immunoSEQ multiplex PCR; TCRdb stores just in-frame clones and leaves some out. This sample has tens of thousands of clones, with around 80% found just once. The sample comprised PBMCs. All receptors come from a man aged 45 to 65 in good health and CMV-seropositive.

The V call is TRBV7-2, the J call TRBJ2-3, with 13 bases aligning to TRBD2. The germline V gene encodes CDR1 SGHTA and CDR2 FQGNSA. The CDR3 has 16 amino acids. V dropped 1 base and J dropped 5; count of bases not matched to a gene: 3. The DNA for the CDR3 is TGTGCCAGCAGCTTAGGGACTAGCGGGAGTCAAGATACGCAGTATTTT. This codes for CASSLGTSGSQDTQYF.

The CDR3 spells CASSVNPRAANEKLFF. The CDR3 DNA reads as TGTGCCAGCAGCGTTAATCCCAGGGCAGCTAATGAAAAACTGTTTTTT. The chain couples TRBV11-3 to TRBJ1-4, with a tentative D call TRBD1 (5 bases). V dropped 5 bases and J dropped 3 bases, with 16 bases sitting between them. The CDR3 is made up of 16 amino acids. The germline gives CDR1 SGHNT, CDR2 YENEEA.

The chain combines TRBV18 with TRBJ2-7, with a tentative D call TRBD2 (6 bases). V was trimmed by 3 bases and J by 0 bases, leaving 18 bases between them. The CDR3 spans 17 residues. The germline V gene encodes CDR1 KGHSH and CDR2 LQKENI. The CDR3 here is CASSPESGLLFSYEQYF. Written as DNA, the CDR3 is TGTGCCAGCTCACCGGAGAGCGGACTACTTTTCTCCTACGAGCAGTACTTC.

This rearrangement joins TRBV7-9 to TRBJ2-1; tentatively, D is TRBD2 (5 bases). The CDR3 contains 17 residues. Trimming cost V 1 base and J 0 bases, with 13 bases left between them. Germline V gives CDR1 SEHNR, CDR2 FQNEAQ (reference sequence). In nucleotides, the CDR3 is TGTGCCAGCAGCTTAGATAGGACTTCCAGCTCCTACAATGAGCAGTTCTTC. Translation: CASSLDRTSSSYNEQFF. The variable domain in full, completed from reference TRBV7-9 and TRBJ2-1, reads DTGVSQNPRHKITKRGQNVTFRCDPISEHNRLYWYRQTLGQGPEFLTYFQNEAQLEKSRLLSDRFSAERPKGSFSTLEIQRTEQGDSAMYLCASSLDRTSSSYNEQFFGPGTRLTVL.

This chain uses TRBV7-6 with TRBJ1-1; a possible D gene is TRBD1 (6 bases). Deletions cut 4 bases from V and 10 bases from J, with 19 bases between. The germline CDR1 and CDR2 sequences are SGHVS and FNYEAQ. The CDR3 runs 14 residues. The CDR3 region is CASSSGSAQGRAFF. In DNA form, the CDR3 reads TGTGCCAGCAGCTCCGGAAGCGCACAGGGTAGAGCTTTCTTT.

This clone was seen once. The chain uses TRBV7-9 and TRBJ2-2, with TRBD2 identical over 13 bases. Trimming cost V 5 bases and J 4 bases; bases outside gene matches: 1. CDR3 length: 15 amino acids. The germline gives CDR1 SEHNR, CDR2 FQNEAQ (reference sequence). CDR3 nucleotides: TGTGCCAGCAGCAGGACTAGCGGGAGCACCGGGGAGCTGTTTTTT. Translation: CASSRTSGSTGELFF. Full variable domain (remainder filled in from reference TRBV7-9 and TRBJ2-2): DTGVSQNPRHKITKRGQNVTFRCDPISEHNRLYWYRQTLGQGPEFLTYFQNEAQLEKSRLLSDRFSAERPKGSFSTLEIQRTEQGDSAMYLCASSRTSGSTGELFFGEGSRLTVL.

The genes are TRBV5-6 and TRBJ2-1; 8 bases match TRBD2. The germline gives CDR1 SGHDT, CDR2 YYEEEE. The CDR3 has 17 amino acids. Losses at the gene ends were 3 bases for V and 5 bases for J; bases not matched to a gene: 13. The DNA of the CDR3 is TGTGCCAGCAGCTGGGAAGCGGCGCGGGAGGTGGACAATGAGCAGTTCTTC. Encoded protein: CASSWEAAREVDNEQFF.

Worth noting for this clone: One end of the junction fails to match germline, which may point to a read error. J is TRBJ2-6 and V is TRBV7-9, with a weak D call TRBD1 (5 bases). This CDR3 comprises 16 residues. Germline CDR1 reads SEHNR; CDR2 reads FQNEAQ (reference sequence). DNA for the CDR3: TGTTCCAGCATCCAACCGCAGGGTACTGGGGCCAACGTCCTGACTTTC. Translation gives CSSIQPQGTGANVLTF.

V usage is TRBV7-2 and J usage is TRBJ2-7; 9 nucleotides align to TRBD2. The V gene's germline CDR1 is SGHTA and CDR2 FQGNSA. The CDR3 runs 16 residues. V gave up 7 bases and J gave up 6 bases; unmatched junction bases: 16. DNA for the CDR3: TGTGCCAGCATCCCCGGGGGGCTAGCGGGGTCTCGCGAGCAGTACTTC. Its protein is CASIPGGLAGSREQYF. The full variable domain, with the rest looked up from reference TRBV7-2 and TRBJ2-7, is GAGVSQSPSNKVTEKGKDVELRCDPISGHTALYWYRQSLGQGLEFLIYFQGNSAPDKSGLPSDRFSAERTGGSVSTLTIQRTQQEDSAVYLCASIPGGLAGSREQYFGPGTRLTVT.

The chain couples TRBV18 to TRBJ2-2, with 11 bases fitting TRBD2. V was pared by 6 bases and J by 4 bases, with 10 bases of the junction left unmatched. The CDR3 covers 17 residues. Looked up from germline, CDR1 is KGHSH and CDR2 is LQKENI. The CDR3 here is CASSLTSGTSSTGELFF. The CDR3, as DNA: TGTGCCAGCTCGCTGACTAGCGGGACTTCCTCCACCGGGGAGCTGTTTTTT.

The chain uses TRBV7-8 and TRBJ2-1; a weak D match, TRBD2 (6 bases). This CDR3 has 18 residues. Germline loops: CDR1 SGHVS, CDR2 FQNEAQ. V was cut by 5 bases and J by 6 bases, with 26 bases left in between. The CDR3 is CASSPLAVSGRLSNEQFF. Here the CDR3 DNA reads TGTGCCAGCAGCCCCCTGGCAGTTAGCGGCCGACTCTCCAATGAGCAGTTCTTC.

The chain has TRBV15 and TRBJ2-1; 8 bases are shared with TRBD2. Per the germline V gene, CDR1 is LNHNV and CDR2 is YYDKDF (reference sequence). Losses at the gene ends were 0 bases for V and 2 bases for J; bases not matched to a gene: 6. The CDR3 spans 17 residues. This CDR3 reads CATSRDQAGGTYNEQFF. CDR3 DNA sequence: TGTGCCACCAGCAGAGATCAGGCGGGAGGCACCTACAATGAGCAGTTCTTC. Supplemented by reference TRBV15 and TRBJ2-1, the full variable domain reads DAMVIQNPRYQVTQFGKPVTLSCSQTLNHNVMYWYQQKSSQAPKLLFHYYDKDFNNEADTPDNFQSRRPNTSFCFLDIRSPGLGDTAMYLCATSRDQAGGTYNEQFFGPGTRLTVL.

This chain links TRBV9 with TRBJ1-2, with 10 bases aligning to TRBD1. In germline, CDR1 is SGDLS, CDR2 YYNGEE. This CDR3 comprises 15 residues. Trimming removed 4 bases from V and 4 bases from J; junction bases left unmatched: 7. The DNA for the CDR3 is TGTGCCAGCAGCCCCGCCGGGACAGGGGCCTATGGCTACACCTTC. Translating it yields CASSPAGTGAYGYTF.

The CDR3 loop is CASSIAAGGDTQYF. The CDR3 DNA is TGTGCCAGTAGTATTGCGGCAGGAGGAGATACGCAGTATTTT. The rearrangement links TRBV19 to TRBJ2-3, with D perhaps TRBD2 (5 bases). V lost 3 bases and J 5 bases, leaving 12 bases between the germline ends. The CDR3 has 14 amino acids. Germline CDR1 reads LNHDA; CDR2 reads SQIVND (reference sequence).

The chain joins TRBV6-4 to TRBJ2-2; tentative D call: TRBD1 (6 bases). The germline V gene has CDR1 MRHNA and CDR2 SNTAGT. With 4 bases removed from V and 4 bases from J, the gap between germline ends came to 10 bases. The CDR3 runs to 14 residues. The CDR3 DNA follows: TGTGCCAGCAGTGCGACAGGTTTCACCGGGGAGCTGTTTTTT. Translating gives CASSATGFTGELFF.

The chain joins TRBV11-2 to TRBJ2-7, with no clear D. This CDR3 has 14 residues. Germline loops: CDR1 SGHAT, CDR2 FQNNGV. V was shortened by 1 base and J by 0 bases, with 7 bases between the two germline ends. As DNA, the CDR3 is TGTGCCAGCAGCTTAGCCCCCTTCTCCTACGAGCAGTACTTC. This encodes CASSLAPFSYEQYF.

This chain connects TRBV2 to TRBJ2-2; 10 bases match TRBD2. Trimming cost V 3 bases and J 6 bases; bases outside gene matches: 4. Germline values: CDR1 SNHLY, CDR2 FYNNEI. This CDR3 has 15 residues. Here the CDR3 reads CASSDLGLASGELFF. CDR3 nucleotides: TGTGCCAGCAGTGATTTGGGACTAGCGTCCGGGGAGCTGTTTTTT.

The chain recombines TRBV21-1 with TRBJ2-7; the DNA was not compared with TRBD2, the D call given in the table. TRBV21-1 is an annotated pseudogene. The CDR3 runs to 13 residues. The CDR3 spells CASSTWSSYEQYF. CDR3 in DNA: TGTGCCAGCAGCACCTGGAGCTCCTACGAGCAGTACTTC.

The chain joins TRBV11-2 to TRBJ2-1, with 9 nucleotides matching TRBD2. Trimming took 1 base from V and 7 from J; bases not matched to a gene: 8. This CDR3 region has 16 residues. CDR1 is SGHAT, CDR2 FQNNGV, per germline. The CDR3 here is CASSLVGSGSGNEQFF. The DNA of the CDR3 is TGTGCCAGCAGCTTAGTCGGTAGCGGGAGTGGGAATGAGCAGTTCTTC.

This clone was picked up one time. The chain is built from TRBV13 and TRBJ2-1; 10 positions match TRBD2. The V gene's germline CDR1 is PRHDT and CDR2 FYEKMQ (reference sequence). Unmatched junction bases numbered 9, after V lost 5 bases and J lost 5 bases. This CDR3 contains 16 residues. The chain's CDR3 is CASSPWASGSHNEQFF. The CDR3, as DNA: TGTGCCAGCAGCCCGTGGGCTAGCGGGAGTCACAATGAGCAGTTCTTC.

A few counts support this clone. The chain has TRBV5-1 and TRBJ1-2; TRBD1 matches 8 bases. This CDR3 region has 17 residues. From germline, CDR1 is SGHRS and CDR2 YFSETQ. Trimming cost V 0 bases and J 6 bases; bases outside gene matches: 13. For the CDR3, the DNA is TGCGCCAGCAGCTTGGATCCTCCTGGACAGGGAGGAGATGGCTACACCTTC. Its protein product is CASSLDPPGQGGDGYTF.

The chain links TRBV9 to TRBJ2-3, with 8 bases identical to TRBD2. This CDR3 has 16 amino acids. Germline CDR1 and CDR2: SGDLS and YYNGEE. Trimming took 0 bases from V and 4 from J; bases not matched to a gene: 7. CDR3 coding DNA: TGTGCCAGCAGCGTAGAATCGGGAGGGGGTGCAGATACGCAGTATTTT. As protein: CASSVESGGGADTQYF.

The CDR3 DNA reads TGTGCCAGCAGCTTGATAGCGGCAGGGTCCAATCAGCCCCAGCATTTT. Its protein product is CASSLIAAGSNQPQHF. The chain is built from TRBV5-5 and TRBJ1-5; weak D call: TRBD1 (5 bases). From germline, CDR1 is SGHKS and CDR2 YYEKEE (reference sequence). V dropped 1 base and J dropped 3 bases, with 14 bases sitting between them. The CDR3 is made up of 16 amino acids.

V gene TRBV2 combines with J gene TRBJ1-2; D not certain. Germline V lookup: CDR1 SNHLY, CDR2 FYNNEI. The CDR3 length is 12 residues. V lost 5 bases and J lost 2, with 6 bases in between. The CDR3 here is CASSRQNYGYTF. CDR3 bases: TGTGCCAGCAGTAGACAAAACTATGGCTACACCTTC.